This TCR beta chain was sequenced for a study of T cell responses to AZD1222 COVID-19 vaccine. Study-wide findings and caveats: Of the AZD1222 recipients, only 5 to 7 were seropositive at baseline. Most donors were white British, females outnumbered males, and clonal diversity was possibly underestimated. Researchers took repertoire samples only after the peak T cell response had come.

Profiled with immunoSEQ multiplex PCR; TCRdb holds only in-frame clones, not every one. The sample lists more than 75,000 clones, approximately 90% seen once, with 6.5% to 9.5% in the top ten. A remark on this clone: The antigen remains undetermined.

The CDR3 spans 15 residues. The receptor's source is an adult who received the AZD1222 COVID-19 vaccine. The source material was peripheral blood, sampled 28 days after the second AZD1222 dose. The V gene is TRBV21-1, the J gene TRBJ2-2. TRBV21-1 is a documented pseudogene. In DNA, the CDR3 is TGTGCCAGCAGCAAAGTGGGTTATAGACCCGGGGAGCTGTTTTTT. Protein: CASSKVGYRPGELFF.